The 28 T cell receptor beta chains below were found in one sample sequenced in a study of cytomegalovirus exposure and HLA in healthy donors. Primers included in the PCR were 60 Vbeta and 13 Jbeta primers. TCRdb's table, derived via immunoSEQ multiplex PCR, lists solely in-frame clones and lacks some. The table includes roughly 100,000 clones, 70% to 85% detected once. Sequencing was done on a sample of PBMCs. Receptor source: a woman between 18 and 30 years old in good health and CMV-seropositive.

J is TRBJ2-3 and V is TRBV30, with no clear D. The CDR3 runs 15 residues. V gave up 3 bases and J gave up 3 bases, with 16 bases separating them. Germline CDR1 reads GTSNPN; CDR2 reads SVGIG (reference sequence). The CDR3 spells CAWSPTPQRTDTQYF. In DNA form, the CDR3 reads TGTGCCTGGAGCCCAACCCCCCAGAGGACAGATACGCAGTATTTT.

The chain links TRBV5-1 to TRBJ1-5; 7 nucleotides align to TRBD1. Germline V gene lookup returns CDR1 SGHRS and CDR2 YFSETQ. The CDR3 is 15 amino acids. The V segment lost 0 bases and the J segment 3 bases; nucleotides outside the gene matches: 3. The CDR3 nucleotides are TGCGCCAGCAGCTTGGACGGACAGGCCAATCAGCCCCAGCATTTT. Translating it yields CASSLDGQANQPQHF.

CDR3 region: CASSPRIGTGSRSYGYTF. DNA for the CDR3: TGTGCCAGCTCACCCCGGATTGGGACAGGGTCCCGATCTTATGGCTACACCTTC. The chain has TRBV18 and TRBJ1-2, with 9 bases matching TRBD1. The CDR3 contains 18 residues. The trim removed 3 bases at V and 5 bases at J, leaving 16 bases unmatched. The germline V gene has CDR1 KGHSH and CDR2 LQKENI.

The chain joins TRBV7-2 to TRBJ1-5; TRBD1 is a possible D gene (5 bases). The germline CDR1 and CDR2 sequences are SGHTA and FQGNSA. This CDR3 is built from 13 residues. V shed 2 bases and J shed 5 bases, with 7 bases lying between them. In nucleotides, the CDR3 is TGTGCCAGCAGCTTACAGGGCGATCAGCCCCAGCATTTT. Protein: CASSLQGDQPQHF.

This clone was observed a few times. The chain recombines TRBV27 with TRBJ2-7; TRBD1 matches at 7 bases. This CDR3 comprises 12 residues. V shed 6 bases, J shed 7 bases, and the junction held 6 bases outside the gene matches. Germline V gene sequence: CDR1 MNHEY, CDR2 SMNVEV (reference sequence). CDR3 DNA sequence: TGTGCCAGCAGCGACAGGGTGGGAGAGCAGTACTTC. Its translation: CASSDRVGEQYF.

The rearrangement joins TRBV4-1 to TRBJ1-4, with 7 bases aligning to TRBD1. The V gene end was trimmed by 0 bases and the J gene end by 9 bases; junction bases not matched to a gene: 16. This CDR3 has 18 amino acids. From germline, CDR1 is MGHRA and CDR2 YSYEKL. CDR3 region: CASSQDRVGQDPAQKLFF. In DNA form, the CDR3 reads TGCGCCAGCAGCCAAGATCGAGTAGGACAGGACCCTGCGCAAAAACTGTTTTTT.

This chain links TRBV10-3 with TRBJ1-5; no definite D call. The CDR3 covers 13 residues. V was trimmed by 4 bases and J by 7 bases, leaving 11 bases between them. Germline V gene data show CDR1 as ENHRY and CDR2 as SYGVKD. CDR3 amino acids: CAISAEEGQPQHF. DNA for the CDR3: TGTGCCATCAGTGCCGAGGAGGGCCAGCCCCAGCATTTT.

This clone was detected a few times. CDR3 sequence (DNA): TGTGCCAGCAGCGTAGGAGGCCTCACGAATCAGTACTTC. This encodes CASSVGGLTNQYF. The rearrangement uses TRBV9 and TRBJ2-7; D is uncertain. V gave up 0 bases and J gave up 10 bases, with 14 bases separating them. The CDR3 is 13 residues long. Germline CDR1 reads SGDLS; CDR2 reads YYNGEE.

The gene calls are TRBV27 and TRBJ2-7; 9 bases are a match to TRBD1. Germline V gene data show CDR1 as MNHEY and CDR2 as SMNVEV (reference sequence). Trimming took 4 bases from V and 2 from J; bases not matched to a gene: 12. This CDR3 is 17 amino acids long. CDR3 region: CASSYGGGQGTTYEQYF. In DNA form, the CDR3 reads TGTGCCAGCAGTTACGGGGGCGGACAGGGGACAACCTACGAGCAGTACTTC.

The J gene is TRBJ1-2, the V gene TRBV5-1, with 8 bases lining up with TRBD1. CDR3 length equals 18 residues. J gave up 4 bases and V 0 bases, and 14 bases lay outside the gene matches. Per the germline V gene, CDR1 is SGHRS and CDR2 is YFSETQ. CDR3 bases: TGCGCCAGCAGCTTGGCAGGACAGGGCGGATTTATGGGCTATGGCTACACCTTC. The encoded protein is CASSLAGQGGFMGYGYTF.

V usage is TRBV7-2 and J usage is TRBJ2-1, with 9 positions matching TRBD2. Germline lookup yields CDR1 SGHTA and CDR2 FQGNSA. The CDR3 loop spans 16 amino acids. V lost 6 bases, J lost 7 bases, and 13 bases stayed unmatched. CDR3 amino acids: CASSWAWAGGGNEQFF. The CDR3 nucleotides read TGTGCCAGCAGTTGGGCTTGGGCGGGAGGGGGTAATGAGCAGTTCTTC. Combining the CDR3 with reference TRBV7-2 and TRBJ2-1 gives the whole variable domain GAGVSQSPSNKVTEKGKDVELRCDPISGHTALYWYRQSLGQGLEFLIYFQGNSAPDKSGLPSDRFSAERTGGSVSTLTIQRTQQEDSAVYLCASSWAWAGGGNEQFFGPGTRLTVL.

The chain uses TRBV13 and TRBJ1-5; perhaps TRBD1 as D (5 bases). The CDR3 has 14 residues. The V gene's germline CDR1 is PRHDT and CDR2 FYEKMQ (reference sequence). V was pared by 3 bases and J by 3 bases, with 9 bases between. The CDR3 DNA reads TGTGCCAGCAGCTTGGGCAGGGACAATCAGCCCCAGCATTTT. Its translation: CASSLGRDNQPQHF.

The rearrangement uses TRBV9 and TRBJ2-1, with 8 bases lining up with TRBD2. V lost 4 bases and J lost 1; bases outside the gene matches: 7. The V gene's germline CDR1 is SGDLS and CDR2 YYNGEE. The CDR3 is made up of 16 amino acids. The CDR3 here is CASSPQGLVSYNEQFF. CDR3 DNA sequence: TGTGCCAGCAGCCCCCAGGGACTAGTTTCCTACAATGAGCAGTTCTTC.

The chain recombines TRBV28 with TRBJ1-1, with D perhaps matching TRBD1 (5 bases). Trimming took 6 bases from V and 1 from J, leaving 33 bases between them. Per germline, CDR1 MDHEN and CDR2 SYDVKM. There are 21 residues in the CDR3. CDR3 DNA sequence: TGTGCCAGCAGCCATCGACAGTGGTGGACCGGGCTGGGTGGGCAGAACACTGAAGCTTTCTTT. Its protein product is CASSHRQWWTGLGGQNTEAFF.

This sequence joins TRBV27 and TRBJ2-3; 8 nucleotides line up with TRBD1. Germline CDR1 reads MNHEY; CDR2 reads SMNVEV (reference sequence). The CDR3 has 13 residues. Losses at the gene ends were 5 bases for V and 5 bases for J; bases not matched to a gene: 3. The CDR3 spells CASSLGTGDTQYF. As DNA, the CDR3 is TGTGCCAGCAGTCTGGGGACAGGAGATACGCAGTATTTT.

This clone appeared a few times. This sequence joins TRBV5-1 and TRBJ2-1, with D perhaps matching TRBD2 (5 bases). Trimming took 2 bases from V and 7 from J, leaving 16 bases between them. CDR1 SGHRS and CDR2 YFSETQ come from the germline V gene. The CDR3 has 15 amino acids. This chain's CDR3 is CASSLAEAPLNEQFF. The CDR3 DNA is TGCGCCAGCAGCTTAGCGGAAGCCCCCCTAAATGAGCAGTTCTTC.

The chain couples TRBV10-3 to TRBJ2-7, with 13 nucleotides matching TRBD2. CDR3 length: 18 residues. The trim removed 6 bases at V and 0 bases at J, leaving 11 bases unmatched. The germline V gene encodes CDR1 ENHRY and CDR2 SYGVKD. The CDR3 loop is CAISLGLAGPNYSYEQYF. The CDR3 DNA sequence: TGTGCCATCAGCCTGGGACTAGCGGGACCCAATTACTCCTACGAGCAGTACTTC.

The rearrangement joins TRBV5-8 to TRBJ1-5; D is perhaps TRBD1 (6 bases). Trimming pared 5 bases from V and 0 bases from J, leaving 9 bases between. The germline gives CDR1 SGHTS, CDR2 YDEGEE. The CDR3 contains 14 residues. CDR3 DNA sequence: TGTGCCAGCAGTAGGGACAATAGCAATCAGCCCCAGCATTTT. This sequence encodes CASSRDNSNQPQHF.

The genes are TRBV28 and TRBJ1-1, with TRBD1 matching 10 bases. This CDR3 spans 13 amino acids. The trim removed 7 bases at V and 5 bases at J, leaving 4 bases unmatched. Germline CDR1 reads MDHEN; CDR2 reads SYDVKM. The CDR3 coding sequence is TGTGCCAGCATCGACAGGGGGCGAACTGAAGCTTTCTTT. Translated: CASIDRGRTEAFF.

This clone occurred a few times. CDR3 loop: CASRGTSGRSVLYYEQYF. Here the CDR3 DNA reads TGCGCCAGCAGGGGGACTAGCGGGAGGTCAGTCCTCTACTACGAGCAGTACTTC. The chain combines TRBV10-2 with TRBJ2-7, with 15 positions matching TRBD2. Germline assignment: CDR1 WSHSY and CDR2 SAAADI. The V segment lost 6 bases and the J segment 3 bases; nucleotides outside the gene matches: 12. CDR3 size: 18 residues.

The chain combines TRBV7-2 with TRBJ2-1, with 7 bases fitting TRBD2. The CDR3 contains 15 residues. After removal of 4 bases from V and 5 bases from J, the junction contained 8 bases not matched to a gene. Germline V CDR1 and CDR2: SGHTA, FQGNSA. CDR3 bases: TGTGCCAGCAGCTCGGGGAGGGCACCCCACAATGAGCAGTTCTTC. This encodes CASSSGRAPHNEQFF. The variable domain in full, with the rest retrieved from reference TRBV7-2 and TRBJ2-1, is GAGVSQSPSNKVTEKGKDVELRCDPISGHTALYWYRQSLGQGLEFLIYFQGNSAPDKSGLPSDRFSAERTGGSVSTLTIQRTQQEDSAVYLCASSSGRAPHNEQFFGPGTRLTVL.

The J gene is TRBJ2-2, the V gene TRBV5-6; 7 bases are a match to TRBD2. CDR1 is SGHDT, CDR2 YYEEEE, per germline. After removal of 3 bases from V and 0 bases from J, the junction contained 2 bases not matched to a gene. This CDR3 region has 15 residues. The CDR3: CASSWAGANTGELFF. The CDR3 DNA reads TGTGCCAGCAGCTGGGCGGGGGCGAACACCGGGGAGCTGTTTTTT.

The chain carries TRBV5-1 and TRBJ2-7; tentatively, D is TRBD2 (6 bases). The CDR3 consists of 12 residues. Germline CDR1 is SGHRS and CDR2 is YFSETQ. V was shortened by 4 bases and J by 9 bases, with 14 bases between the two germline ends. Here the CDR3 reads CASSRWGDGQYF. CDR3 sequence (DNA): TGCGCCAGCAGCCGGTGGGGGGACGGGCAGTACTTC.

The chain joins TRBV2 to TRBJ1-6; 8 bases fit TRBD1. Germline loops: CDR1 SNHLY, CDR2 FYNNEI. The CDR3 consists of 14 residues. V gave up 5 bases and J gave up 7 bases; unmatched junction bases: 4. The CDR3 DNA reads as TGTGCCAGCAGTCAAACAGGGGGGAATTCACCCCTCCACTTT. It is translated as CASSQTGGNSPLHF.

This clone was counted a single time. V gene TRBV11-2 combines with J gene TRBJ2-7, with TRBD2 matching 7 bases. CDR1 and CDR2 (germline): SGHAT, FQNNGV. V was clipped by 5 bases and J by 2 bases; unmatched bases: 6. This CDR3 is 14 amino acids long. The chain's CDR3 is CASSHGAGAYEQYF. CDR3 DNA: TGTGCCAGCAGCCACGGGGCGGGGGCCTACGAGCAGTACTTC.

Only a few counts were recorded for this clone. This chain links TRBV5-1 with TRBJ2-5; 7 nucleotides agree with TRBD1. Trimming removed 0 bases from V and 5 bases from J; junction bases left unmatched: 10. The CDR3 spans 16 residues. CDR1 and CDR2 from the germline V gene are SGHRS and YFSETQ. The CDR3 coding sequence is TGCGCCAGCAGCTTGGGGGACAGTGCCCGCTCCGAGACCCAGTACTTC. This encodes CASSLGDSARSETQYF.

This clone was counted a few times. J is TRBJ2-3 and V is TRBV4-1, with 9 bases fitting TRBD1. The CDR3 spans 15 residues. With V trimmed by 7 bases and J by 6 bases, 11 bases remained unmatched. CDR1 is MGHRA and CDR2 is YSYEKL in the germline V gene. The CDR3 reads CASTRTGASWDTQYF. The CDR3 DNA follows: TGCGCCAGCACGCGGACAGGGGCGTCCTGGGATACGCAGTATTTT.

This chain links TRBV28 with TRBJ2-7, with 9 bases fitting TRBD1. Germline V gene data show CDR1 as MDHEN and CDR2 as SYDVKM. The CDR3 totals 13 residues. With 5 bases clipped from V and 3 bases from J, the junction kept 2 bases outside the gene matches. CDR3 protein: CASSRTGVYEQYF. As DNA, the CDR3 is TGTGCCAGCAGTAGGACAGGGGTCTACGAGCAGTACTTC.